This T cell receptor (beta chain) was identified during a study of type 1 and type 2 diabetes patients. As for the study in general: From PBMCs, CD4+ and CD8+ T cells were isolated by magnetic microbeads.

This clonotype occurred a few times. Antigen specificity is unknown. The V end lost 5 bases, the J end lost 4 bases, and 9 bases lay between the germline ends. The V gene's germline CDR1 is SQVTM and CDR2 ANQGSEA. The CDR3 is 12 amino acids. Whole-study findings and limits: Unmatched age and gender across groups might bias interpretation.

PCR was run on genomic DNA. Multiplex PCR with 30 forward and 13 reverse primers amplified the TCR beta CDR3. A single record per CDR3 protein comes from TCRdb applying MiXCR to the multiplex PCR reads. The data show 280,000 or so distinct CDR3 sequences, approximately 50% seen once. All diabetic donors were classified as either type 1 or type 2 diabetes. The TCR originated in a man aged 18 to 29 with type 2 diabetes. The rearrangement uses TRBV29-1 and TRBJ2-1; possibly TRBD1 for D (6 bases). Material for sequencing was peripheral blood mononuclear cells (PBMCs). The CDR3 nucleotides are TGCAGCGTTAACCAGGGGTACAATGAGCAGTTCTTC. Protein: CSVNQGYNEQFF.